This TCR beta chain derives from a study of blood T cell repertoires in COVID-19. The method was immunoSEQ multiplex PCR; TCRdb's version includes in-frame clones alone and lacks a portion of them. The table has 300,000 to 400,000 clones, approximately 86% seen once. The V gene lost 5 bases and the J gene lost 5 bases, with 16 bases spanning the gap. Germline CDR1 and CDR2: SGHRS and YFSETQ. The CDR3 covers 14 residues. This clonotype was obtained from a woman aged 55 to 70 with COVID-19, enrolled during active disease. Sequenced input: peripheral blood. V gene TRBV5-1 combines with J gene TRBJ2-5; tentative D call: TRBD1 (6 bases). The CDR3 region is CASRGQRGEETQYF. DNA of the CDR3: TGCGCCAGCAGAGGACAGCGAGGAGAGGAGACCCAGTACTTC.